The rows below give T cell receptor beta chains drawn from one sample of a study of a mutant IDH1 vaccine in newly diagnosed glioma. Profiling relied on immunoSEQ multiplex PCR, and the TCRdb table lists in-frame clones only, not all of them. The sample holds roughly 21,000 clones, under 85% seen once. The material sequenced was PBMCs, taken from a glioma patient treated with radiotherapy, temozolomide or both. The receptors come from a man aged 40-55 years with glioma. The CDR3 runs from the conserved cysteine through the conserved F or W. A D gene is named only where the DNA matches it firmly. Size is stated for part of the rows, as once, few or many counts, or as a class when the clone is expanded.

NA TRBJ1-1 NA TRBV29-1 CSAVAQLNTEAFF TGCAGCGCCGTGGCCCAGTTGAACACTGAAGCTTTCTTT
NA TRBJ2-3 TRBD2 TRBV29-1 CSVDPGGSTDTQYF TGCAGCGTTGATCCGGGAGGGAGCACAGATACGCAGTATTTT
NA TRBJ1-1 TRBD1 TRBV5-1 CASSSTGGGTEAFF TGCGCCAGCAGCTCAACAGGGGGAGGTACTGAAGCTTTCTTT
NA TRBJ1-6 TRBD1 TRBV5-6 CASSLVQGASYNSPLHF TGTGCCAGCAGCTTGGTACAGGGGGCATCTTATAATTCACCCCTCCACTTT
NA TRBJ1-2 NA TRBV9 CASSVAGDFEGYTF TGTGCCAGCAGCGTAGCGGGGGACTTTGAGGGCTACACCTTC
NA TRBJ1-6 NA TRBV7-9 CASSGGGRASPLHF TGTGCCAGCAGTGGGGGGGGCAGGGCTTCACCCCTCCACTTT
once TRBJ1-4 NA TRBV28 CASSPDRRLATNEKLFF TGTGCCAGCAGTCCCGACCGCCGGCTTGCAACTAATGAAAAACTGTTTTTT
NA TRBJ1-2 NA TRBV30 CAWERAIDGYTF TGTGCCTGGGAGAGGGCGATAGACGGCTACACCTTC
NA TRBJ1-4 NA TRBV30 CAWSVFASLNEKLFF TGTGCCTGGAGTGTTTTTGCCAGTCTGAATGAAAAACTGTTTTTT
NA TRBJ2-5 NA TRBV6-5 CASSYSSGTQYF TGTGCCAGCAGTTACTCGTCCGGGACCCAGTACTTC
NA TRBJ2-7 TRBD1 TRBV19 CASSTLDRGRPYEQYF TGTGCCAGTAGTACCCTGGACAGGGGAAGGCCCTACGAGCAGTACTTC
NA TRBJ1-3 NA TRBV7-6 CASSTGTVARNTIYF TGTGCCAGCAGCACGGGGACGGTAGCGAGGAACACCATATATTTT
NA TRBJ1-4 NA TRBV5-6 CASSRPKLRGSNEKLFF TGTGCCAGCAGCCGCCCCAAGTTGCGGGGGTCTAATGAAAAACTGTTTTTT
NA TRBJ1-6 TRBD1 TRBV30 CAWRGTVFGESPLHF TGTGCCTGGAGAGGGACAGTTTTTGGGGAGTCACCCCTCCACTTT
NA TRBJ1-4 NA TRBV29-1 CSASNGEKLFF TGCAGCGCCTCGAACGGTGAAAAACTGTTTTTT
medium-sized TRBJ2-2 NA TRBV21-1 CASRLAGNTGELFF TGTGCCAGCAGACTAGCGGGGAACACCGGGGAGCTGTTTTTT
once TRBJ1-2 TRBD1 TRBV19 CASSKWNRDRKNYGYTF TGTGCCAGTAGCAAATGGAATCGGGACAGGAAGAACTATGGCTACACCTTC
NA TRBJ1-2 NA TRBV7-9 CASSSYGAMYGYTF TGTGCCAGCAGCTCATATGGGGCCATGTATGGCTACACCTTC
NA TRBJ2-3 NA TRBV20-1 CSAPFRDTVLF TGCAGTGCCCCTTTTCGGGACACCGTCCTTTTT
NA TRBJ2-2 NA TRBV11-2 CATGDSFPGELFF TGTGCCACGGGGGACTCATTCCCCGGGGAGCTGTTTTTT
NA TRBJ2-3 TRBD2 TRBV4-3 CASSQDWREADTQYF TGCGCCAGCAGCCAAGATTGGCGGGAGGCAGATACGCAGTATTTT
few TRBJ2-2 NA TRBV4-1 CASSQDSTAGELFF TGCGCCAGCAGCCAAGATTCGACAGCCGGGGAGCTGTTTTTT
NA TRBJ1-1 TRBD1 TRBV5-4 CASSPDRVNTEAFF TGTGCCAGCAGCCCAGACAGGGTTAACACTGAAGCTTTCTTT
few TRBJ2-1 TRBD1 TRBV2 CASGQDRGYDNEQFF TGTGCCAGCGGACAGGACAGGGGGTACGACAATGAGCAGTTCTTC
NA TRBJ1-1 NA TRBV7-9 CASSTTGVVNTEAFF TGTGCCAGCAGCACGACAGGAGTCGTGAACACTGAAGCTTTCTTT
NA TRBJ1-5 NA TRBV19 CASSVKIPGQPQHF TGTGCCAGTAGTGTCAAAATTCCGGGTCAGCCCCAGCATTTT
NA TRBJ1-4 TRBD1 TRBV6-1 CASSRDRGPGEKLFF TGTGCCAGCAGCCGGGACAGGGGGCCCGGTGAAAAACTGTTTTTT
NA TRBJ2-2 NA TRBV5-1 CASSLQGSTGELFF TGCGCCAGCAGCTTGCAGGGTAGCACCGGGGAGCTGTTTTTT
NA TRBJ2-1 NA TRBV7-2 CASSLVSTYQFF TGTGCCAGCAGCTTAGTAAGTACCTATCAGTTCTTC